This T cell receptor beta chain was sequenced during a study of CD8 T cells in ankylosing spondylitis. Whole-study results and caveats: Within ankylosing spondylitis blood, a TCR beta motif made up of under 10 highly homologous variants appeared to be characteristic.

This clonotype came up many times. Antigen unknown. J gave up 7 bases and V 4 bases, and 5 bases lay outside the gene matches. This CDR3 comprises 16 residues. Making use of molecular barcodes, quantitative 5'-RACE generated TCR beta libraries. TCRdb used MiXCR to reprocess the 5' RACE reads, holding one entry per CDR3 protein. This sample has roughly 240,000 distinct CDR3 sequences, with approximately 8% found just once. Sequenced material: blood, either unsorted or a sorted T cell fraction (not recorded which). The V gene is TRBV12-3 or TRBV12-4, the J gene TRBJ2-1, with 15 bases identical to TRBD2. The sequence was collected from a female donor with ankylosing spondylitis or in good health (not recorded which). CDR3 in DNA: TGTGCCAGCAGTTCAGCCGGGACTAGCGGGAGGAATGAGCAGTTCTTC. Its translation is CASSSAGTSGRNEQFF.